One and the same sample provided the 6 T cell receptor beta chains below, sequenced in a study of CXCR3-negative and CXCR3-positive naive CD8 T cells (dated by TCRdb to between 2017 and 2020). For sequencing, a NextSeq 550 was employed. The Human TCR Profiling Kit (MiLaboratory) was used to make UMI-labeled 5' RACE TRB cDNA libraries. TCRdb reprocessed the reads and assigns one entry to each CDR3 protein sequence, leaving out DNA. The sample table gives some 130,000 distinct CDR3 sequences. Under 0.5% of the sample is taken by the ten largest. The sequenced sample was naive CXCR3- CD8+ T cells from blood. The cell subset or site label for this specimen denotes: CD45RO-CCR7+CD27+CD95- naive CD8+ T cells lacking CXCR3 (TNR3-). The origin of the receptors is a human donor in good health. Some clones in this sample may be carry-over from other donors' samples.

The CDR3 loop is CASSPHPGLANYEQYF. This chain joins TRBV7-6 and TRBJ2-7; the TCRdb D gene call, TRBD2, has no DNA to confirm it. The length of the CDR3 is 16 residues. The germline V gene has CDR1 SGHVS and CDR2 FNYEAQ.

The rearrangement uses TRBV7-6 and TRBJ2-2; as DNA is missing, the TRBD1 call by TCRdb cannot be tested. The CDR3 runs 16 residues. Looked up from germline, CDR1 is SGHVS and CDR2 is FNYEAQ. This CDR3 is CASSLAPTGGTGELFF.

The chain couples TRBV29-1 to TRBJ2-1; TCRdb reports TRBD2, a call that lacks DNA to check it against. This CDR3 has 14 amino acids. The germline V gene has CDR1 SQVTM and CDR2 ANQGSEA. The CDR3 sequence is CSAPGLAGWNEQFF.

Here the CDR3 reads CSVGGTGGLETQYF. This sequence joins TRBV29-1 and TRBJ2-5; no DNA is available, so the TRBD1 call from TCRdb remains unchecked. The CDR3 contains 14 residues. In germline, CDR1 is SQVTM, CDR2 ANQGSEA.

The chain uses TRBV28 and TRBJ2-3; TCRdb's D call, TRBD2, is unchecked because there is no DNA. This CDR3 contains 16 residues. Germline loops: CDR1 MDHEN, CDR2 SYDVKM. The CDR3 sequence: CASSLIRGGITDTQYF.

The CDR3 reads CASSLEGPFYGYTF. The rearrangement joins TRBV7-9 to TRBJ1-2. Germline V gives CDR1 SEHNR, CDR2 FQNEAQ (reference sequence). This CDR3 is 14 amino acids long. Full variable domain (remainder filled in from reference TRBV7-9 and TRBJ1-2): DTGVSQNPRHKITKRGQNVTFRCDPISEHNRLYWYRQTLGQGPEFLTYFQNEAQLEKSRLLSDRFSAERPKGSFSTLEIQRTEQGDSAMYLCASSLEGPFYGYTFGSGTRLTVV.